This T cell receptor beta chain is drawn from a study of cytotoxic CD8 clonotypes in ibrutinib-treated CLL. The CDR3 has 15 amino acids. In germline, CDR1 is SGHRS, CDR2 YFSETQ. Deletions cut 0 bases from V and 10 bases from J, with 14 bases between. Generated by immunoSEQ multiplex PCR, the TCRdb table keeps only in-frame clones and is missing some. The sample has just over 65,000 clones, approximately 70% seen once. This clone has more than one count but fewer than ten. This TCR came from a human donor with chronic lymphocytic leukemia. The chain links TRBV5-1 to TRBJ1-6; a possible D gene is TRBD1 (6 bases). The sequencing used PBMCs, collected after 12 months of ibrutinib treatment. The CDR3 protein is CASSLEGGRGSPLHF. In DNA form, the CDR3 reads TGCGCCAGCAGCTTGGAAGGGGGGCGCGGGTCACCCCTCCACTTT.